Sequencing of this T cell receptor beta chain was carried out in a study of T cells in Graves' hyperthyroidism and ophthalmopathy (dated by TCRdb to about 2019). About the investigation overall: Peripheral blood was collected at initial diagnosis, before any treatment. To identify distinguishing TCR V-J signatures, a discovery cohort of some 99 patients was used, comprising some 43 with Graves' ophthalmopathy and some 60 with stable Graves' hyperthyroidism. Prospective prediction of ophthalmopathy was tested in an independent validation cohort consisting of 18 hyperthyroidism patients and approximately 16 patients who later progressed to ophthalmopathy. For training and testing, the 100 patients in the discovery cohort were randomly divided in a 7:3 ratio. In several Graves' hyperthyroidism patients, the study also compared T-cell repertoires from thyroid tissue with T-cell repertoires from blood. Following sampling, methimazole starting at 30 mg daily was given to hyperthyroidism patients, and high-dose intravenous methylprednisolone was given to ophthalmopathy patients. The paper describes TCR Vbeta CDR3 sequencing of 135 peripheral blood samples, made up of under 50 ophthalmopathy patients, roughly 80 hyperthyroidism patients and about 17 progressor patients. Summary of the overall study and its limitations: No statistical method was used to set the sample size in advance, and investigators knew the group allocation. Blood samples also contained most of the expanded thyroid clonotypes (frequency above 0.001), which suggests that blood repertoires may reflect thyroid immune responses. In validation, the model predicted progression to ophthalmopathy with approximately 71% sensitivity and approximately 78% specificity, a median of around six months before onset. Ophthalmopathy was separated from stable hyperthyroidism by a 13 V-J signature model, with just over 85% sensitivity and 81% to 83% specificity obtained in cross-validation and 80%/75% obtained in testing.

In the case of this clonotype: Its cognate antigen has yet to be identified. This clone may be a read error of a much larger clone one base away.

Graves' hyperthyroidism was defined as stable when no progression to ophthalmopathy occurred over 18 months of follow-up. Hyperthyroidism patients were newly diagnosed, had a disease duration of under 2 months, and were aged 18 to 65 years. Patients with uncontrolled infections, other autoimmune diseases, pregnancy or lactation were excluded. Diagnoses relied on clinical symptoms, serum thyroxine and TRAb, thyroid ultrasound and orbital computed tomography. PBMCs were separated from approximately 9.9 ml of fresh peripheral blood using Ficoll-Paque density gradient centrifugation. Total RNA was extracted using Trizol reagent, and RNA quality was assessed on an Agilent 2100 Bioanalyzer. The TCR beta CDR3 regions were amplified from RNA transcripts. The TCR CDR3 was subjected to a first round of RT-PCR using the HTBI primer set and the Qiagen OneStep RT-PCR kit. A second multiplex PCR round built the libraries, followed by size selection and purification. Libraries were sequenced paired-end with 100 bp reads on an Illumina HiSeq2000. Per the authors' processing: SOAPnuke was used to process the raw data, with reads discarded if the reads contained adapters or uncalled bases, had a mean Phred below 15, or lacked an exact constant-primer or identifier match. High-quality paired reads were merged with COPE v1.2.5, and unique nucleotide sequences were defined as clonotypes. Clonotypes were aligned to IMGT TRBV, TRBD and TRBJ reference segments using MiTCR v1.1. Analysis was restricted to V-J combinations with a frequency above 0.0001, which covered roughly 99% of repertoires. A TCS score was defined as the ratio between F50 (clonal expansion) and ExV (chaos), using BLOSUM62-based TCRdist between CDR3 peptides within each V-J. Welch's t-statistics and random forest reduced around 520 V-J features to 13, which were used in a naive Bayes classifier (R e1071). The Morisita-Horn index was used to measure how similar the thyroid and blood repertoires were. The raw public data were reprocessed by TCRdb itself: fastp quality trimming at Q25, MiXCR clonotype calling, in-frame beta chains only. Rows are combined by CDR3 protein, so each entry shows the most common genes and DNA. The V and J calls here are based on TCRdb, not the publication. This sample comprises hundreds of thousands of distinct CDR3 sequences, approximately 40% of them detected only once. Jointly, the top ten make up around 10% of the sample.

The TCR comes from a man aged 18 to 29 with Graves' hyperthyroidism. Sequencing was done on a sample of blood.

Read as DNA, the sequence is TGTGCCGGTAGTAAGGACCTCATGAACACTGAAGCTTTCTTT. This codes for CAGSKDLMNTEAFF. The rearranged chain carries TRBV19 and TRBJ1-1; the D segment cannot be called with confidence. The CDR3 spans 14 residues, from the cysteine through the phenylalanine. Only the CDR3 region is kept as DNA, spanning 42 bases read in frame from base 1. For CDR1 and CDR2, the germline V gene (reference sequence) lists LNHDA and SQIVND.